The 13 T cell receptor beta chains in this list originate from one sample, sequenced in a study of cytotoxic CD8 clonotypes in ibrutinib-treated CLL. Method: immunoSEQ multiplex PCR; TCRdb's copy keeps in-frame clones and lacks some. This sample carries under 150,000 clones, 75% to 85% of them seen once, and the ten largest clones take 7.5% to 9%. The sequencing here drew on PBMCs, taken after 36 months of ibrutinib treatment. The receptors derive from a human donor with chronic lymphocytic leukemia.

The chain is built from TRBV7-2 and TRBJ2-5; 11 bases agree with TRBD2. This CDR3 has 15 residues. J was trimmed by 3 bases and V by 5 bases; bases with no gene match: 5. Germline-derived CDR1 and CDR2 are SGHTA and FQGNSA. The CDR3 DNA is TGTGCCAGCAGCCCTCGACTAGCGGGAAAAGAGACCCAGTACTTC. Amino acid sequence: CASSPRLAGKETQYF.

This clone has a handful of counts. The chain uses TRBV10-3 and TRBJ1-5; no reliable D call. From germline, CDR1 is ENHRY and CDR2 SYGVKD. The CDR3 sequence is 12 residues long. Trimming removed 6 bases from V and 3 bases from J, with 6 bases in between. The CDR3 DNA reads as TGTGCCATCAGGGCCGACAATCAGCCCCAGCATTTT. This codes for CAIRADNQPQHF.

The sample holds one count of this clone. The chain joins TRBV6-1 to TRBJ1-2; D remains ambiguous. CDR3 length: 13 amino acids. V dropped 2 bases and J dropped 3 bases, with 7 bases sitting between them. Germline values: CDR1 MNHNS, CDR2 SASEGT. The CDR3 coding sequence is TGTGCCAGCAGTGAATTCGGCTACTATGGCTACACCTTC. It is translated as CASSEFGYYGYTF.

The rearrangement joins TRBV30 to TRBJ1-1, with TRBD1 identical over 8 bases. The CDR3 has 14 amino acids. V dropped 7 bases and J dropped 0; count of bases not matched to a gene: 7. Germline CDR1 is GTSNPN and CDR2 is SVGIG (reference sequence). CDR3 nucleotide sequence: TGTGCCTCCTCAGGACAGGGAATGAACACTGAAGCTTTCTTT. Protein sequence: CASSGQGMNTEAFF.

This chain links TRBV5-1 with TRBJ2-7; 9 bases map to TRBD2. V was pared by 5 bases and J by 1 base, with 13 bases of the junction left unmatched. Per germline, CDR1 SGHRS and CDR2 YFSETQ. CDR3 length: 17 amino acids. CDR3 bases: TGCGCCAGCAGTCCCCTTGCTTCTAGCGGGGCATCCTACGAGCAGTACTTC. Amino acid sequence: CASSPLASSGASYEQYF.

This chain connects TRBV11-3 to TRBJ2-2; 9 nucleotides agree with TRBD1. The germline V gene has CDR1 SGHNT and CDR2 YENEEA. The CDR3 consists of 17 residues. The J segment lost 4 bases and the V segment lost 5 bases, leaving 11 bases of the junction unmatched. The CDR3 DNA reads as TGTGCCAGCAGCCTAAGTTCCGGGACAGGGTCCACCGGGGAGCTGTTTTTT. Protein sequence: CASSLSSGTGSTGELFF.

This clone came up once. The DNA for the CDR3 is TGTGCCAGCAGCCCCAGGGGACCGTGGCAAGAGACCCAGTACTTC. This gives the protein CASSPRGPWQETQYF. This chain links TRBV7-2 with TRBJ2-5, with a tentative D call TRBD1 (6 bases). CDR3 length equals 15 residues. V was trimmed by 5 bases and J by 2 bases, leaving 15 bases between them. The germline gives CDR1 SGHTA, CDR2 FQGNSA.

The rearrangement joins TRBV2 to TRBJ1-2, with 11 positions matching TRBD1. Trimming at V came to 7 bases and at J to 0 bases, leaving 7 bases not matched to a gene. CDR1 is SNHLY and CDR2 is FYNNEI in the germline V gene. CDR3 length: 16 residues. This CDR3 reads CASTQGDRGANYGYTF. The CDR3, as DNA: TGTGCCAGCACTCAAGGGGACAGGGGGGCTAACTATGGCTACACCTTC. Supplemented by reference TRBV2 and TRBJ1-2, the full variable domain reads EPEVTQTPSHQVTQMGQEVILRCVPISNHLYFYWYRQILGQKVEFLVSFYNNEISEKSEIFDDQFSVERPDGSNFTLKIRSTKLEDSAMYFCASTQGDRGANYGYTFGSGTRLTVV.

The rearrangement links TRBV19 to TRBJ2-7; 9 bases align to TRBD1. After removal of 3 bases from V and 4 bases from J, the junction contained 10 bases not matched to a gene. Germline V gives CDR1 LNHDA, CDR2 SQIVND (reference sequence). The CDR3 spans 16 residues. The CDR3 protein is CASSIGLTGGTYEQYF. CDR3 coding DNA: TGTGCCAGTAGTATCGGACTGACAGGGGGTACATACGAGCAGTACTTC.

The genes are TRBV7-6 and TRBJ1-2, with unresolved D. V lost 2 bases and J 4 bases, leaving 8 bases between the germline ends. The CDR3 spans 13 residues. Germline V gene sequence: CDR1 SGHVS, CDR2 FNYEAQ. CDR3 in DNA: TGTGCCAGCAGCTTACACCGAGTCTATGGCTACACCTTC. Translating gives CASSLHRVYGYTF.

This clone was picked up one time. This sequence joins TRBV7-6 and TRBJ1-1, with 7 bases that match TRBD1. Germline CDR1 and CDR2: SGHVS and FNYEAQ. CDR3 length equals 14 residues. V gave up 1 base and J gave up 1 base; unmatched junction bases: 0. The CDR3 region is CASSLGDRNTEAFF. Written as DNA, the CDR3 is TGTGCCAGCAGCTTAGGGGACAGGAACACTGAAGCTTTCTTT.

This sequence joins TRBV6-1 and TRBJ1-2; D is ambiguous. Deletions cut 1 base from V and 8 bases from J, with 8 bases between. This CDR3 is built from 12 residues. Germline V lookup: CDR1 MNHNS, CDR2 SASEGT. The CDR3, as DNA: TGTGCCAGCAGTGAAGAAGTAAAGGGCTACACCTTC. Translated, it gives CASSEEVKGYTF.

V usage is TRBV28 and J usage is TRBJ1-1, with unresolved D. There are 15 residues in the CDR3. Deletions cut 2 bases from V and 0 bases from J, with 10 bases between. Germline V gene sequence: CDR1 MDHEN, CDR2 SYDVKM. In nucleotides, the CDR3 is TGTGCCAGCAGTTTAAGGTCAGTCATGAACACTGAAGCTTTCTTT. Translation gives CASSLRSVMNTEAFF.